Each of the 28 T cell receptor beta chains below was sequenced from the same sample in a study of cytomegalovirus exposure and HLA in healthy donors (dated by TCRdb to 2016 to 2017). Library method: the immunoSEQ multiplex PCR assay. A mixture of 60 forward primers for TCR Vbeta segments and 13 reverse primers for TCR Jbeta segments was used in the multiplex PCR. Here the immuneACCESS table is served through TCRdb, limited to in-frame sequences with V and J called. Missing clones are a known gap in these copies; in checked studies unresolved V genes cover under half, and the rest lacks a known reason. The sample's table lists a count of approximately 45,000 clones. Roughly 7.3% of the sample is taken by the ten largest. Sequencing was carried out using PBMCs. The receptors were gathered from a male donor in good health and CMV-seronegative.

This chain joins TRBV6-4 and TRBJ2-3; TRBD1 matches at 9 bases. CDR1 MRHNA and CDR2 SNTAGT come from the germline V gene. The J segment lost 5 bases and the V segment lost 3 bases, leaving 3 bases of the junction unmatched. The CDR3 has 14 residues. The CDR3 spells CASSEGQGGDTQYF. CDR3 DNA sequence: TGTGCCAGCAGTGAGGGACAGGGAGGAGATACGCAGTATTTT.

This chain connects TRBV2 to TRBJ2-4, with no clear D. This CDR3 region has 18 residues. V was pared by 0 bases and J by 0 bases, with 15 bases between. The germline gives CDR1 SNHLY, CDR2 FYNNEI. The CDR3 DNA reads TGTGCCAGCAGTGAAGCTTCGTCACCACTCCTAGCCAAAAACATTCAGTACTTC. Its protein is CASSEASSPLLAKNIQYF.

The V and J genes are TRBV7-9 and TRBJ1-1; D is uncertain. The V gene's germline CDR1 is SEHNR and CDR2 FQNEAQ (reference sequence). V was shortened by 5 bases and J by 9 bases, with 16 bases between the two germline ends. The CDR3 extends over 13 amino acids. CDR3 nucleotides: TGTGCCAGCAGCGCCCTTGGAGCGACCCAAGCTTTCTTT. Protein sequence: CASSALGATQAFF.

The V gene is TRBV10-2, the J gene TRBJ2-3; 7 bases fit TRBD2. The germline gives CDR1 WSHSY, CDR2 SAAADI. This CDR3 comprises 14 residues. V shed 8 bases, J shed 2 bases, and the junction held 7 bases outside the gene matches. The CDR3 DNA sequence: TGCGCCAGCGCCGTAGCGGGTCCCACAGATACGCAGTATTTT. This gives the protein CASAVAGPTDTQYF.

The chain uses TRBV19 and TRBJ2-7; TRBD2 aligns across 10 bases. V shed 10 bases and J 6 bases; nucleotides not matched to a gene: 12. The CDR3 consists of 14 residues. Germline loops: CDR1 LNHDA, CDR2 SQIVND (reference sequence). The CDR3 sequence is CATKLSGRLSEQYF. In DNA, the CDR3 is TGTGCCACGAAACTTAGCGGGAGGCTTTCCGAGCAGTACTTC.

The V and J genes are TRBV28 and TRBJ2-7, with TRBD2 matching over 11 bases. The V and J ends lost 5 bases and 6 bases, in that order; junction bases with no gene match: 9. The CDR3 consists of 15 residues. Germline V gives CDR1 MDHEN, CDR2 SYDVKM. CDR3 DNA sequence: TGTGCCAGCAGTACCTCGACTAGCGGGACGTTCGAGCAGTACTTC. It specifies CASSTSTSGTFEQYF.

This rearrangement joins TRBV19 to TRBJ1-2, with D possibly being TRBD1 (5 bases). This CDR3 region has 13 residues. Germline CDR1 LNHDA, CDR2 SQIVND (reference sequence). The V end lost 6 bases, the J end lost 4 bases, and 12 bases lay between the germline ends. The CDR3 reads CASSRTGVYGYTF. In DNA, the CDR3 is TGTGCCAGTAGCCGAACAGGTGTCTATGGCTACACCTTC.

The chain links TRBV28 to TRBJ1-2; 8 bases line up with TRBD1. The CDR3 runs 15 residues. Germline CDR1 MDHEN, CDR2 SYDVKM. V shed 5 bases, J shed 2 bases, and the junction held 7 bases outside the gene matches. CDR3: CASSGAGTGNYGYTF. The CDR3 bases are TGTGCCAGCAGTGGGGCCGGGACAGGAAACTATGGCTACACCTTC.

The chain recombines TRBV6-5 with TRBJ2-7, with 7 nucleotides matching TRBD1. CDR3 size: 16 residues. V dropped 4 bases and J dropped 2; count of bases not matched to a gene: 11. Germline lookup yields CDR1 MNHEY and CDR2 SVGAGI. CDR3 sequence: CASSSLRTGGTYEQYF. The CDR3 nucleotides read TGTGCCAGCAGTTCTTTACGGACAGGAGGAACCTACGAGCAGTACTTC.

This chain connects TRBV11-3 to TRBJ2-3; TRBD1 aligns across 9 bases. The V and J ends lost 0 bases and 3 bases, in that order; junction bases with no gene match: 1. The germline V gene encodes CDR1 SGHNT and CDR2 YENEEA. The CDR3 has 15 amino acids. The CDR3 protein is CASSLDGTGTDTQYF. For the CDR3, the DNA is TGTGCCAGCAGCTTAGATGGGACAGGGACAGATACGCAGTATTTT.

This chain connects TRBV7-9 to TRBJ2-1, with TRBD1 matching 7 bases. CDR3 length: 15 amino acids. Germline lookup yields CDR1 SEHNR and CDR2 FQNEAQ (reference sequence). Trimming at V came to 3 bases and at J to 3 bases, leaving 5 bases not matched to a gene. CDR3 sequence: CASSFRTGNYNEQFF. In DNA, the CDR3 is TGTGCCAGCAGCTTCAGGACAGGAAACTACAATGAGCAGTTCTTC.

The CDR3, as DNA: TGCGCCAGCAGCCAGTCCACCGGGAGTAACACTGAAGCTTTCTTT. Residues: CASSQSTGSNTEAFF. The V gene is TRBV4-1, the J gene TRBJ1-1; D remains ambiguous. This CDR3 region has 15 residues. CDR1 and CDR2 (germline): MGHRA, YSYEKL. V was trimmed by 3 bases and J by 2 bases, leaving 13 bases between them.

V is TRBV7-8 and J is TRBJ2-1, with TRBD2 matching over 8 bases. The V segment lost 5 bases and the J segment 7 bases; nucleotides outside the gene matches: 31. The germline gives CDR1 SGHVS, CDR2 FQNEAQ. This CDR3 comprises 22 residues. The CDR3: CASSALRIPGLTRGGRRNEQFF. In DNA, the CDR3 is TGTGCCAGCAGCGCCTTACGGATTCCCGGGCTAACCCGCGGGGGGCGGAGGAATGAGCAGTTCTTC.

Here the CDR3 DNA reads TGTGCCAGCATTAGACAGGGGGCGAGTGAAAAACTGTTTTTT. It yields the protein CASIRQGASEKLFF. The chain recombines TRBV2 with TRBJ1-4; 10 bases are shared with TRBD1. V dropped 7 bases and J dropped 7; count of bases not matched to a gene: 6. The CDR3 loop spans 14 amino acids. Germline V gene sequence: CDR1 SNHLY, CDR2 FYNNEI.

With regard to this clone: One junction end disagrees with the germline gene, perhaps due to a read error. The V call is TRBV7-7, the J call TRBJ2-3, with 7 nucleotides matching TRBD1. Per germline, CDR1 SSHAT and CDR2 FNYEAQ (reference sequence). This CDR3 has 14 amino acids. The CDR3: CASSSGGSTDTQYF. As DNA, the CDR3 is TGTGCTAGCAGCTCAGGGGGTAGCACAGATACGCAGTATTTT.

The V and J genes are TRBV11-2 and TRBJ1-1, with 8 bases that match TRBD1. V gave up 5 bases and J gave up 3 bases; unmatched junction bases: 11. The CDR3 runs to 16 residues. Germline CDR1 SGHAT, CDR2 FQNNGV. The CDR3 loop reads CASSLPRTGKDTEAFF. The CDR3 DNA reads TGTGCCAGCAGCCTTCCCCGGACAGGGAAGGACACTGAAGCTTTCTTT.

The chain has TRBV1 and TRBJ2-1; the table assigns TRBD2, which was not confirmed against the DNA. TRBV1 is reported as a pseudogene. CDR3 length: 21 amino acids. The CDR3 DNA follows: TGCACCAGCAGCCAAGGAAGCCCCGGGACTAGCGGGATTGGGACCTACAATGAGCAGTTCTTC. Encoded protein: CTSSQGSPGTSGIGTYNEQFF.

The rearrangement uses TRBV6-5 and TRBJ2-7, with 8 bases matching TRBD1. Germline V gene data show CDR1 as MNHEY and CDR2 as SVGAGI. Germline trimming cut 6 bases from V and 0 bases from J; bases unmatched to any gene: 7. The CDR3 contains 15 residues. CDR3 nucleotides: TGTGCCAGCAGACTCCGGGACAGGAGCTCCTACGAGCAGTACTTC. Protein sequence: CASRLRDRSSYEQYF.

CDR3 sequence reads: CASRGTSGRINTGELFF. CDR3 DNA sequence: TGCGCCAGCCGCGGGACTAGCGGGAGGATAAACACCGGGGAGCTGTTTTTT. The chain uses TRBV5-1 and TRBJ2-2; 15 bases are a match to TRBD2. The CDR3 runs to 17 residues. The junction had 6 bases not matched to a gene; V was cut back by 7 bases and J by 2 bases. Germline CDR1 SGHRS, CDR2 YFSETQ. Supplemented by reference TRBV5-1 and TRBJ2-2, the full variable domain reads KAGVTQTPRYLIKTRGQQVTLSCSPISGHRSVSWYQQTPGQGLQFLFEYFSETQRNKGNFPGRFSGRQFSNSRSEMNVSTLELGDSALYLCASRGTSGRINTGELFFGEGSRLTVL.

The chain employs TRBV30 and TRBJ2-7, with TRBD2 matching 12 bases. This CDR3 is built from 14 residues. The germline gives CDR1 GTSNPN, CDR2 SVGIG (reference sequence). V lost 2 bases, J lost 6 bases, and 5 bases stayed unmatched. The CDR3 sequence is CAWSPTSGRSEQYF. CDR3 coding DNA: TGTGCCTGGAGTCCGACTAGCGGGAGATCCGAGCAGTACTTC.

A remark on this clone: The junction departs from germline at one end; a sequencing error may be responsible. V is TRBV5-1 and J is TRBJ2-1, with TRBD2 matching over 9 bases. Germline CDR1 is SGHRS and CDR2 is YFSETQ. The CDR3 length is 14 residues. The CDR3 spells CASSLAGAYSEQFF. CDR3 bases: TGCGCCAGCAGTTTAGCGGGAGCCTACAGTGAGCAGTTCTTC.

Points on this clone: At one end, the junction sequence differs from germline, possibly due to a read error. The chain combines TRBV30 with TRBJ2-7, with 11 bases identical to TRBD2. The CDR3 contains 14 residues. Germline values: CDR1 GTSNPN, CDR2 SVGIG (reference sequence). The CDR3 sequence is CVWSPLAGGLEQYF. CDR3 bases: TGTGTCTGGTCCCCCCTAGCGGGAGGCCTCGAGCAGTACTTC. Variable domain in full (rest from reference TRBV30 and TRBJ2-7): SQTIHQWPATLVQPVGSPLSLECTVEGTSNPNLYWYRQAAGRGLQLLFYSVGIGQISSEVPQNLSASRPQDRQFILSSKKLLLSDSGFYLCVWSPLAGGLEQYFGPGTRLTVT.

The rearrangement links TRBV7-3 to TRBJ2-3; D perhaps matches TRBD1 (7 bases). Per the germline V gene, CDR1 is SGHTA and CDR2 is FQGTGA. This CDR3 comprises 13 residues. Trimming shortened V by 4 bases and J by 5 bases, and 10 bases separated the two germline ends. CDR3 nucleotides: TGTGCCAGCAGCTATCAGGGGGGAGATACGCAGTATTTT. Translation gives CASSYQGGDTQYF.

The chain has TRBV7-2 and TRBJ1-6, with 7 bases lining up with TRBD1. CDR1 is SGHTA and CDR2 is FQGNSA in the germline V gene. The CDR3 runs 15 residues. Losses at the gene ends were 5 bases for V and 7 bases for J; bases not matched to a gene: 8. The CDR3 is CASSPGQSSNSPLHF. Written as DNA, the CDR3 is TGTGCCAGCAGCCCGGGACAGTCTTCCAATTCACCCCTCCACTTT.

This chain links TRBV11-2 with TRBJ2-5, with TRBD1 matching over 8 bases. CDR1 and CDR2 from the germline V gene are SGHAT and FQNNGV. The CDR3 has 15 residues. The junction had 6 bases not matched to a gene; V was cut back by 4 bases and J by 2 bases. CDR3 nucleotides: TGTGCCAGCAGCTCACAGGGGGTGGGGCAAGAGACCCAGTACTTC. Its translation: CASSSQGVGQETQYF.

The chain employs TRBV7-2 and TRBJ1-1, with no clear D. The V end was cut by 5 bases, the J end by 0 bases, with 7 bases between. Germline loops: CDR1 SGHTA, CDR2 FQGNSA. This CDR3 comprises 13 residues. Written as DNA, the CDR3 is TGTGCCAGCAGCCAGGATATGAACACTGAAGCTTTCTTT. Protein: CASSQDMNTEAFF. Combining the CDR3 with reference TRBV7-2 and TRBJ1-1 gives the whole variable domain GAGVSQSPSNKVTEKGKDVELRCDPISGHTALYWYRQSLGQGLEFLIYFQGNSAPDKSGLPSDRFSAERTGGSVSTLTIQRTQQEDSAVYLCASSQDMNTEAFFGQGTRLTVV.

The CDR3: CAWRGGDTQYF. The CDR3 DNA reads TGTGCCTGGAGGGGGGGGGATACGCAGTATTTT. The genes are TRBV30 and TRBJ2-3; 7 bases line up with TRBD2. Germline values: CDR1 GTSNPN, CDR2 SVGIG (reference sequence). Trimming removed 3 bases from V and 6 bases from J; junction bases left unmatched: 0. The CDR3 totals 11 residues. The whole variable domain, filled in from reference TRBV30 and TRBJ2-3, reads SQTIHQWPATLVQPVGSPLSLECTVEGTSNPNLYWYRQAAGRGLQLLFYSVGIGQISSEVPQNLSASRPQDRQFILSSKKLLLSDSGFYLCAWRGGDTQYFGPGTRLTVL.

V gene TRBV7-8 combines with J gene TRBJ1-1, with 9 bases aligning to TRBD1. There are 15 residues in the CDR3. CDR1 is SGHVS and CDR2 is FQNEAQ in the germline V gene. V shed 1 base, J shed 5 bases, and the junction held 5 bases outside the gene matches. CDR3 sequence reads: CASSLVKGQGTEAFF. The DNA of the CDR3 is TGTGCCAGCAGCTTAGTTAAGGGACAGGGAACTGAAGCTTTCTTT. Looking up the rest from reference TRBV7-8 and TRBJ1-1 gives the full variable domain: GAGVSQSPRYKVAKRGQDVALRCDPISGHVSLFWYQQALGQGPEFLTYFQNEAQLDKSGLPSDRFFAERPEGSVSTLKIQRTQQEDSAVYLCASSLVKGQGTEAFFGQGTRLTVV.